The 20 T cell receptor beta chains in this list originate from one sample, sequenced in a study of T cell changes during pregnancy in multiple sclerosis. Some clones are missing from TCRdb's copy, which holds only in-frame ones; the method was immunoSEQ multiplex PCR. The table has fewer than 40,000 clones, 85% to 95% seen once. The sample in question was CD4+ T cells from peripheral blood mononuclear cells, obtained in the second trimester of pregnancy. All receptors come from a female donor with multiple sclerosis, enrolled in a pregnancy study.

This sequence joins TRBV18 and TRBJ1-5; TRBD1 matches at 7 bases. V shed 2 bases and J 0 bases; nucleotides not matched to a gene: 13. Germline CDR1 reads KGHSH; CDR2 reads LQKENI. There are 19 residues in the CDR3. The CDR3 region is CASSPKALSTGISNQPQHF. CDR3 nucleotides: TGTGCCAGCTCACCAAAGGCCCTATCGACAGGGATTAGCAATCAGCCCCAGCATTTT.

The rearrangement joins TRBV6-6 to TRBJ1-5; no firm D call. CDR3 length: 16 residues. V lost 4 bases, J lost 0 bases, and 13 bases lay in between. Germline V gene data show CDR1 as MNHNY and CDR2 as SVGAGI (reference sequence). Written as DNA, the CDR3 is TGTGCCAGCAGTTCCCACGACGGGATTAGCAATCAGCCCCAGCATTTT. Its protein product is CASSSHDGISNQPQHF.

This chain connects TRBV6-1 to TRBJ1-2, with D possibly being TRBD1 (6 bases). The germline gives CDR1 MNHNS, CDR2 SASEGT. The CDR3 runs to 17 residues. V was shortened by 2 bases and J by 8 bases, with 24 bases between the two germline ends. This chain's CDR3 is CASSEITPGRRGGGYTF. CDR3 in DNA: TGTGCCAGCAGTGAAATAACGCCGGGCCGGAGGGGGGGAGGCTACACCTTC.

The V gene is TRBV9, the J gene TRBJ2-2; perhaps TRBD1 as D (5 bases). The CDR3 runs 15 residues. The V end lost 2 bases, the J end lost 5 bases, and 13 bases lay between the germline ends. The germline V gene has CDR1 SGDLS and CDR2 YYNGEE. As DNA, the CDR3 is TGTGCCAGCAGCGTCGTGCCAGGGTCAACCGGGGAGCTGTTTTTT. Protein sequence: CASSVVPGSTGELFF.

V and J are TRBV19 and TRBJ1-2; D gene ambiguous. V gave up 6 bases and J gave up 8 bases, with 16 bases separating them. This CDR3 has 13 amino acids. Germline loops: CDR1 LNHDA, CDR2 SQIVND (reference sequence). CDR3 nucleotides: TGTGCCAGTAGCAACCAAGTGCGATGGGGCTACACCTTC. This codes for CASSNQVRWGYTF.

This clone showed up just once. V gene TRBV28 combines with J gene TRBJ2-1; 13 bases map to TRBD2. The CDR3 runs to 17 residues. Germline V lookup: CDR1 MDHEN, CDR2 SYDVKM. The V segment lost 4 bases and the J segment 7 bases; nucleotides outside the gene matches: 10. The DNA of the CDR3 is TGTGCCAGCAGTTCACACCGGACTAGCGGGAGAGAGAATGAGCAGTTCTTC. Translating it yields CASSSHRTSGRENEQFF.

The genes are TRBV7-6 and TRBJ2-1, with D maybe TRBD2 (5 bases). The V end lost 0 bases, the J end lost 3 bases, and 9 bases lay between the germline ends. The CDR3 covers 15 residues. Per germline, CDR1 SGHVS and CDR2 FNYEAQ. The chain's CDR3 is CASSLAQRIYNEQFF. The DNA for the CDR3 is TGTGCCAGCAGCTTAGCGCAGCGGATCTACAATGAGCAGTTCTTC.

This chain connects TRBV6-6 to TRBJ1-4, with 8 positions matching TRBD1. CDR3 size: 13 residues. The V and J ends lost 6 bases and 4 bases, in that order; junction bases with no gene match: 1. Germline lookup yields CDR1 MNHNY and CDR2 SVGAGI (reference sequence). CDR3 residues: CASSDRGNEKLFF. The CDR3 DNA sequence: TGTGCCAGCAGCGACAGGGGTAATGAAAAACTGTTTTTT.

The gene calls are TRBV5-1 and TRBJ2-5, with 12 bases that match TRBD2. The germline V gene encodes CDR1 SGHRS and CDR2 YFSETQ. The V segment lost 4 bases and the J segment 5 bases; nucleotides outside the gene matches: 12. There are 17 residues in the CDR3. The CDR3 sequence: CASSAPSGGASGETQYF. The CDR3 nucleotides read TGCGCCAGCAGCGCCCCTAGCGGGGGGGCTTCGGGGGAGACCCAGTACTTC.

This clone was seen more than once but under ten times. The genes are TRBV19 and TRBJ1-3; D may be TRBD1 (6 bases). The CDR3 loop spans 15 amino acids. Germline V lookup: CDR1 LNHDA, CDR2 SQIVND (reference sequence). Between the trimmed V and J ends, which lost 6 bases and 8 bases, there was a span of 20 bases. As DNA, the CDR3 is TGTGCCAGTAGCCTCCCCAGACTCAACAGGGACACCATATATTTT. Its translation is CASSLPRLNRDTIYF.

The CDR3 reads CASSIQGGPPEGYTF. In DNA form, the CDR3 reads TGTGCCAGCAGTATCCAGGGCGGTCCCCCTGAGGGCTACACCTTC. V usage is TRBV27 and J usage is TRBJ1-2, with D maybe TRBD1 (5 bases). The CDR3 spans 15 residues. V lost 5 bases and J lost 8, with 21 bases in between. The germline gives CDR1 MNHEY, CDR2 SMNVEV (reference sequence).

The genes are TRBV29-1 and TRBJ1-2, with D uncertain. The CDR3 length is 11 residues. The V end lost 6 bases, the J end lost 0 bases, and 5 bases lay between the germline ends. Germline CDR1 and CDR2: SQVTM and ANQGSEA. The CDR3 DNA reads as TGCAGCGTAGTAGCTAACTATGGCTACACCTTC. Its protein is CSVVANYGYTF.

The V and J genes are TRBV19 and TRBJ2-5; TRBD2 matches at 7 bases. The CDR3 runs to 14 residues. V gave up 7 bases and J gave up 5 bases; unmatched junction bases: 10. The germline gives CDR1 LNHDA, CDR2 SQIVND (reference sequence). This CDR3 reads CASKGGAGQETQYF. Here the CDR3 DNA reads TGTGCCAGTAAGGGAGGGGCAGGCCAGGAGACCCAGTACTTC.

The gene calls are TRBV19 and TRBJ2-7; maybe TRBD2 (5 bases). Trimming cost V 6 bases and J 0 bases, with 18 bases left between them. Germline V gene lookup returns CDR1 LNHDA and CDR2 SQIVND (reference sequence). CDR3 length: 16 amino acids. This chain's CDR3 is CASSRLGAESSYEQYF. DNA of the CDR3: TGTGCCAGTAGCCGCCTAGGAGCGGAAAGCTCCTACGAGCAGTACTTC. The full variable domain, rest sourced from reference TRBV19 and TRBJ2-7, is DGGITQSPKYLFRKEGQNVTLSCEQNLNHDAMYWYRQDPGQGLRLIYYSQIVNDFQKGDIAEGYSVSREKKESFPLTVTSAQKNPTAFYLCASSRLGAESSYEQYFGPGTRLTVT.

The chain joins TRBV6-5 to TRBJ1-3; D gene unclear. This CDR3 has 14 residues. Germline V CDR1 and CDR2: MNHEY, SVGAGI. Trimming cost V 0 bases and J 0 bases, with 3 bases left between them. CDR3 region: CASSYSLSGNTIYF. Here the CDR3 DNA reads TGTGCCAGCAGTTACTCCCTCTCTGGAAACACCATATATTTT.

This chain connects TRBV7-9 to TRBJ1-1; 12 nucleotides line up with TRBD1. Germline values: CDR1 SEHNR, CDR2 FQNEAQ (reference sequence). CDR3 size: 17 residues. After removal of 5 bases from V and 5 bases from J, the junction contained 12 bases not matched to a gene. CDR3 nucleotides: TGTGCCAGCAGCCTTACCCGAATGGGACAGGGGGCTACTGAAGCTTTCTTT. This gives the protein CASSLTRMGQGATEAFF.

The chain joins TRBV30 to TRBJ1-3; no reliable D call. The germline V gene encodes CDR1 GTSNPN and CDR2 SVGIG (reference sequence). Trimming stripped 3 bases from V and 3 bases from J, with 12 bases between. This CDR3 comprises 14 residues. The CDR3: CAWSVGRFGNTIYF. DNA for the CDR3: TGTGCCTGGAGCGTCGGGAGATTTGGAAACACCATATATTTT.

This sequence joins TRBV7-3 and TRBJ1-1; 10 nucleotides line up with TRBD1. The germline gives CDR1 SGHTA, CDR2 FQGTGA. V gave up 4 bases and J gave up 4 bases; unmatched junction bases: 3. This CDR3 has 14 amino acids. CDR3 nucleotides: TGTGCCAGCAGCTCCGGACAGGGGGTCACTGAAGCTTTCTTT. Translation: CASSSGQGVTEAFF.

The J gene is TRBJ1-6, the V gene TRBV6-4, with 7 nucleotides matching TRBD1. CDR3 length: 15 amino acids. Germline V lookup: CDR1 MRHNA, CDR2 SNTAGT. Losses at the gene ends were 3 bases for V and 9 bases for J; bases not matched to a gene: 8. CDR3 coding DNA: TGTGCCAGCAGTGAGTCGTCAGGGGGGATTTCACCCCTCCACTTT. Its protein is CASSESSGGISPLHF.

The V call is TRBV14, the J call TRBJ2-3; D remains ambiguous. Germline V lookup: CDR1 SGHDN, CDR2 FVKESK. The CDR3 has 15 residues. V gave up 1 base and J gave up 1 base, with 9 bases separating them. The CDR3 nucleotides are TGTGCCAGCAGCCAAGCCGTCTACCGCACAGATACGCAGTATTTT. Its protein product is CASSQAVYRTDTQYF.